This T cell receptor (beta chain) was recorded in a study of OX40 agonist ivuxolimab in advanced cancers. Sequenced by immunoSEQ multiplex PCR; TCRdb stores in-frame clones only, minus some. The table records about 73,000 clones, roughly 92% of them present only once. Germline lookup yields CDR1 LNHDA and CDR2 SQIVND (reference sequence). V dropped 7 bases and J dropped 7 bases, with 13 bases sitting between them. The CDR3 spans 13 residues. This chain connects TRBV19 to TRBJ2-2; D gene uncertain. Sequencing used CD4+ or CD8+ T cells sorted from blood, obtained in a trial of the OX40 agonist ivuxolimab. The clonotype was recovered from an adult with an advanced solid tumor such as melanoma, head and neck, liver or kidney cancer. The CDR3 DNA follows: TGTGCCAGTACGTATAGGAGTAGCGGGGAGCTGTTTTTT. It encodes CASTYRSSGELFF.